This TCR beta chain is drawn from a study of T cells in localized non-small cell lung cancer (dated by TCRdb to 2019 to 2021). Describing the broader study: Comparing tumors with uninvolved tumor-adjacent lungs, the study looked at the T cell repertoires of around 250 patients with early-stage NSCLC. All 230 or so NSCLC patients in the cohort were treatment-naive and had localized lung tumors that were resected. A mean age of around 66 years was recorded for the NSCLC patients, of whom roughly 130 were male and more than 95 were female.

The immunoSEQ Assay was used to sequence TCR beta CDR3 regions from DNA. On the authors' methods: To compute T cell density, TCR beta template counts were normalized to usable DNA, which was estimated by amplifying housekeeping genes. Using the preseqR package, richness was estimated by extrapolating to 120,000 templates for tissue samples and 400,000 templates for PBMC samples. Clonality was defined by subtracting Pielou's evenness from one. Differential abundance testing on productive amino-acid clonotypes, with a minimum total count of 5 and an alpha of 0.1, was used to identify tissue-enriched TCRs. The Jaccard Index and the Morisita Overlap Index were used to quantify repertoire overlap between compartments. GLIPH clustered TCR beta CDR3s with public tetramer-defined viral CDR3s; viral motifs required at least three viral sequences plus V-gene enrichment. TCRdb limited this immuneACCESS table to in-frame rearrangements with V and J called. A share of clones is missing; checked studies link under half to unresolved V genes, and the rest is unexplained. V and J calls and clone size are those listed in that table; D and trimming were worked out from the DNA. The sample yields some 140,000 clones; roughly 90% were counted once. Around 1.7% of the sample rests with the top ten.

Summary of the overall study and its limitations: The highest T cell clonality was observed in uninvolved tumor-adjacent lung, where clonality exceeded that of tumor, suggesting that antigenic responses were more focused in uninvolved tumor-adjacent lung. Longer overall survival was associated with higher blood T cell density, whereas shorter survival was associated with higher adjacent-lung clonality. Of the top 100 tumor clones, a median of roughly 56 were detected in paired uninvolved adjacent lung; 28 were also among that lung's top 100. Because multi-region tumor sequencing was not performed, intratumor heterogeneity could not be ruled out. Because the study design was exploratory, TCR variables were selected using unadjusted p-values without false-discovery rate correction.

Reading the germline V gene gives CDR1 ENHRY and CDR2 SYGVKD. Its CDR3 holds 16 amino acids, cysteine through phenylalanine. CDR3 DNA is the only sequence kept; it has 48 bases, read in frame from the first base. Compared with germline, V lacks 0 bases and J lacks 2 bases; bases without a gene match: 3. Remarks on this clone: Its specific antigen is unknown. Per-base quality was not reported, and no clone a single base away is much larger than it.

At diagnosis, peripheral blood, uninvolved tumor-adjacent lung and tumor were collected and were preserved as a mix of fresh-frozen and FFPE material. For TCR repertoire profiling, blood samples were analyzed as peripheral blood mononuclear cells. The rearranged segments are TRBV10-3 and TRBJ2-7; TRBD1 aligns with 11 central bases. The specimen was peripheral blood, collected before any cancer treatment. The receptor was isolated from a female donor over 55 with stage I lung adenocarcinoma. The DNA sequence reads TGTGCCATCAGTGAGTCGAGGGACAGGGGGACCTACGAGCAGTACTTC. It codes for CAISESRDRGTYEQYF.